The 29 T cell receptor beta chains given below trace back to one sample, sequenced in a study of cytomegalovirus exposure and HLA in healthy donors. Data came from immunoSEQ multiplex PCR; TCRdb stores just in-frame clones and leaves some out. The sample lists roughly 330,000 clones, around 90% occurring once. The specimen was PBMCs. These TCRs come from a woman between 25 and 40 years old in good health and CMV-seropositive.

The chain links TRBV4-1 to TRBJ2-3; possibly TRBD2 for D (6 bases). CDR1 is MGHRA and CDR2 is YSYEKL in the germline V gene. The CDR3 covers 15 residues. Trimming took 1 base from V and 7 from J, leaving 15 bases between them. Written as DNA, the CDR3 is TGCGCCAGCAGCCAAGTCTCGCGGGGAAAAAATACGCAGTATTTT. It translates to CASSQVSRGKNTQYF.

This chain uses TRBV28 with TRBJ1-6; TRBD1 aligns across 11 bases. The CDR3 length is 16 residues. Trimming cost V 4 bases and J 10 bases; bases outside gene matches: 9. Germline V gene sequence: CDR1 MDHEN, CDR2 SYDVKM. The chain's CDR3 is CASSSLGQGARSPLHF. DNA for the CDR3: TGTGCCAGCAGTTCACTAGGACAGGGGGCGAGATCACCCCTCCACTTT.

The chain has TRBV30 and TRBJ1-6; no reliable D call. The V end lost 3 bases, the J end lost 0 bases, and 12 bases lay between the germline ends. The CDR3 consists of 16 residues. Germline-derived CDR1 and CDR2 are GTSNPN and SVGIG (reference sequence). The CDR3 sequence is CAWRTAGSSYNSPLHF. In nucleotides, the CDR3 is TGTGCCTGGAGGACGGCTGGGAGCTCCTATAATTCACCCCTCCACTTT.

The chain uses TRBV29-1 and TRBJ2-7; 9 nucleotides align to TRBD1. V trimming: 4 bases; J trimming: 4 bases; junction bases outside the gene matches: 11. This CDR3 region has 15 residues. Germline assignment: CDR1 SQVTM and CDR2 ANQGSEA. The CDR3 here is CSVGYRGRGLYEQYF. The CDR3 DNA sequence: TGCAGCGTTGGTTACAGGGGGCGCGGATTATACGAGCAGTACTTC.

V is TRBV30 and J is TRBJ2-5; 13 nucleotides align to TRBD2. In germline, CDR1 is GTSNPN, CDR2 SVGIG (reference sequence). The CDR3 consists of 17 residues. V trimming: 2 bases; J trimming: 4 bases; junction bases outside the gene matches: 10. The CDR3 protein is CAWSYARLAGGRETQYF. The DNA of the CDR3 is TGTGCCTGGAGTTACGCTCGACTAGCGGGAGGACGAGAGACCCAGTACTTC.

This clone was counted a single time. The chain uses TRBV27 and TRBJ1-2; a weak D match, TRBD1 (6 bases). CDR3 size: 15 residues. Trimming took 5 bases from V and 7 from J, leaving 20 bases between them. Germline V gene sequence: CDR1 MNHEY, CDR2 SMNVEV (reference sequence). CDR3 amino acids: CASSPHGGAVPGYTF. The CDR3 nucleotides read TGTGCCAGCAGTCCGCATGGGGGGGCGGTCCCTGGCTACACCTTC.

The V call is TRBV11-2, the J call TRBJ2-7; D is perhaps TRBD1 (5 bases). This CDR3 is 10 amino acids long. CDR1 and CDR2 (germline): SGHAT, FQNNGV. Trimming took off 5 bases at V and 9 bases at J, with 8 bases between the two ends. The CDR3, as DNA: TGTGCCAGCAGCCAGACAGTGCAGTACTTC. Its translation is CASSQTVQYF.

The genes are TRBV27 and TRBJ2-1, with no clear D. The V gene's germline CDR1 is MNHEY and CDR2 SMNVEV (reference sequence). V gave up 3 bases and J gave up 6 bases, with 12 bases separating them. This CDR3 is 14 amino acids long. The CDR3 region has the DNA TGTGCCAGCAGTTTTCTCTTGATAGGCAATGAGCAGTTCTTC. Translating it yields CASSFLLIGNEQFF.

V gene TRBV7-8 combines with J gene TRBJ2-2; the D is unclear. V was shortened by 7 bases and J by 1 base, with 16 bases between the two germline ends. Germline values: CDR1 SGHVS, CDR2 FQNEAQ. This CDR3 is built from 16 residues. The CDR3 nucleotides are TGTGCCAGCACCACGTTGGACGGGCGGAACACCGGGGAGCTGTTTTTT. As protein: CASTTLDGRNTGELFF.

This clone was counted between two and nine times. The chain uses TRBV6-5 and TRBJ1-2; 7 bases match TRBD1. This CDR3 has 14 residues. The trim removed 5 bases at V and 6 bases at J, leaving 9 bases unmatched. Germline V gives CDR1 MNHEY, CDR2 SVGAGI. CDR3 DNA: TGTGCCAGCAGTCCTGGAGACAGGGCTGATGGCTACACCTTC. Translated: CASSPGDRADGYTF.

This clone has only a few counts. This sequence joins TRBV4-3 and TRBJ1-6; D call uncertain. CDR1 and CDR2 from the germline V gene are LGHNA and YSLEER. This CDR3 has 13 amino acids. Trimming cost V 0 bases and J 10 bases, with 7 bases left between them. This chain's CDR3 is CASSQDRRSPLHF. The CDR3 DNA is TGCGCCAGCAGCCAAGATCGGAGATCACCCCTCCACTTT.

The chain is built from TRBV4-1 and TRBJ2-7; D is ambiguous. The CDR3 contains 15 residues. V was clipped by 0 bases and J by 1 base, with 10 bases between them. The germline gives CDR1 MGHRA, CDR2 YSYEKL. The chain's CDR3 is CASSQEEMASYEQYF. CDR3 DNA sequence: TGCGCCAGCAGCCAAGAGGAGATGGCGTCCTACGAGCAGTACTTC.

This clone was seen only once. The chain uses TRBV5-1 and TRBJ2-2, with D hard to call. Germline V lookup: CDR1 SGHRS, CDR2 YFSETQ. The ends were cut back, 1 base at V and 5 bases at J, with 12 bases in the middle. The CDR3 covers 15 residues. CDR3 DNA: TGCGCCAGCAGCTTGTTGATCGAAGGGACCGGGGAGCTGTTTTTT. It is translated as CASSLLIEGTGELFF.

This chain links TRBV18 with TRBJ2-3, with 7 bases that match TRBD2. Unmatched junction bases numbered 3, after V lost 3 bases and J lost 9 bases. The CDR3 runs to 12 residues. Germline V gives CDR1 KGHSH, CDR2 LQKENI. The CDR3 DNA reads TGTGCCAGCTCACCGAGCGGGGAAACGCAGTATTTT. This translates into CASSPSGETQYF.

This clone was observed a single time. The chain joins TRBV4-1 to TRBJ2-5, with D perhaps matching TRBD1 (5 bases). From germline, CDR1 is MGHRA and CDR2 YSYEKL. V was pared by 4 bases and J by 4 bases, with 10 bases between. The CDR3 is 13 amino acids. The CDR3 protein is CASSLLRGETQYF. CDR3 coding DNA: TGCGCCAGCAGCCTACTAAGGGGAGAGACCCAGTACTTC.

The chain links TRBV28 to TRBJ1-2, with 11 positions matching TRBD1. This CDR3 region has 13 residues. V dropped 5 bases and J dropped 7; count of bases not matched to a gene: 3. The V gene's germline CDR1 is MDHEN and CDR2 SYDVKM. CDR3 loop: CASSRTGGVGYTF. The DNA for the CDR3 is TGTGCCAGCAGTCGGACAGGGGGCGTTGGCTACACCTTC.

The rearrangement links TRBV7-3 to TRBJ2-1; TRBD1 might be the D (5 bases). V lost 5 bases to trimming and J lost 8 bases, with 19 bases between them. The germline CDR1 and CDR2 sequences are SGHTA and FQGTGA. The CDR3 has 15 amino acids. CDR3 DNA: TGTGCCAGCAGCACACTTGGGGCAGGTGGCGATGAGCAGTTCTTC. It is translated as CASSTLGAGGDEQFF. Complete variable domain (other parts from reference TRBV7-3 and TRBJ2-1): GAGVSQTPSNKVTEKGKYVELRCDPISGHTALYWYRQSLGQGPEFLIYFQGTGAADDSGLPNDRFFAVRPEGSVSTLKIQRTERGDSAVYLCASSTLGAGGDEQFFGPGTRLTVL.

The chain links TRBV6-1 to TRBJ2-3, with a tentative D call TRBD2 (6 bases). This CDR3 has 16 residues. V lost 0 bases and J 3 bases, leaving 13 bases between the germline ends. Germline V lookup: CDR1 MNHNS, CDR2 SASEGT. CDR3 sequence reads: CASSEARRGETDTQYF. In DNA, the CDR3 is TGTGCCAGCAGTGAAGCTAGGCGGGGAGAAACAGATACGCAGTATTTT.

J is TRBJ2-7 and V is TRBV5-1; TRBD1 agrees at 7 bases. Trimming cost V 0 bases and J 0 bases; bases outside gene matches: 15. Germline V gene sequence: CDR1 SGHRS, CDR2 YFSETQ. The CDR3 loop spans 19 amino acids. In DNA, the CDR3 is TGCGCCAGCAGCTTGGTCTCTGCCTCCGGGACAGTAAGCTCCTACGAGCAGTACTTC. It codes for CASSLVSASGTVSSYEQYF. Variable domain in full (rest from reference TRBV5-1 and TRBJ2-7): KAGVTQTPRYLIKTRGQQVTLSCSPISGHRSVSWYQQTPGQGLQFLFEYFSETQRNKGNFPGRFSGRQFSNSRSEMNVSTLELGDSALYLCASSLVSASGTVSSYEQYFGPGTRLTVT.

CDR3 sequence reads: CAWTTRGGRGHEQYF. The CDR3 nucleotides are TGTGCCTGGACCACCAGGGGCGGGAGGGGACACGAGCAGTACTTC. This chain uses TRBV30 with TRBJ2-7; TRBD2 agrees at 9 bases. V lost 4 bases, J lost 5 bases, and 12 bases stayed unmatched. Looked up from germline, CDR1 is GTSNPN and CDR2 is SVGIG (reference sequence). CDR3 length equals 15 residues.

The CDR3 loop is CASSSGTTMNTEAFF. CDR3 DNA: TGCGCCAGCAGCTCCGGGACAACAATGAACACTGAAGCTTTCTTT. V gene TRBV5-1 combines with J gene TRBJ1-1; tentative D call: TRBD1 (6 bases). The length of the CDR3 is 15 residues. V gave up 3 bases and J gave up 0 bases, with 12 bases separating them. CDR1 is SGHRS and CDR2 is YFSETQ in the germline V gene.

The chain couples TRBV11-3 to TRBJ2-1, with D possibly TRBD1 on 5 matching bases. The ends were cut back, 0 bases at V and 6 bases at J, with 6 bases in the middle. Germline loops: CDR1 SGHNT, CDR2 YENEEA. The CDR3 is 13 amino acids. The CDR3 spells CASSLEQANEQFF. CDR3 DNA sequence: TGTGCCAGCAGCTTAGAACAGGCCAATGAGCAGTTCTTC. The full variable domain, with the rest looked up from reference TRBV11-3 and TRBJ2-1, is EAGVVQSPRYKIIEKKQPVAFWCNPISGHNTLYWYLQNLGQGPELLIRYENEEAVDDSQLPKDRFSAERLKGVDSTLKIQPAELGDSAVYLCASSLEQANEQFFGPGTRLTVL.

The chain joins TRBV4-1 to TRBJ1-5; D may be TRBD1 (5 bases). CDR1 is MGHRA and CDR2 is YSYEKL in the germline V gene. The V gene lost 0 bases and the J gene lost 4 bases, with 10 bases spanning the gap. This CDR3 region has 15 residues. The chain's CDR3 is CASSQDRAGNQPQHF. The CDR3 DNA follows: TGCGCCAGCAGCCAAGATAGGGCAGGGAATCAGCCCCAGCATTTT.

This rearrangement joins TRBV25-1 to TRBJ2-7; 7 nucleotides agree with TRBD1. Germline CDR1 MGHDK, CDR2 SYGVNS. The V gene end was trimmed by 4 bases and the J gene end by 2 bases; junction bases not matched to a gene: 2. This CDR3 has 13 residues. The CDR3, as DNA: TGTGCCAGCAGTGTGACAGGGACCTACGAGCAGTACTTC. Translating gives CASSVTGTYEQYF.

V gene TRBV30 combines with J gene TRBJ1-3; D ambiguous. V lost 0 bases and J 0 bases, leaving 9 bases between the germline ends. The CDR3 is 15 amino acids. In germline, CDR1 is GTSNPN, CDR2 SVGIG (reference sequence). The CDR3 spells CAWSVIGSSGNTIYF. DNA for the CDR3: TGTGCCTGGAGTGTAATAGGCTCCTCTGGAAACACCATATATTTT.

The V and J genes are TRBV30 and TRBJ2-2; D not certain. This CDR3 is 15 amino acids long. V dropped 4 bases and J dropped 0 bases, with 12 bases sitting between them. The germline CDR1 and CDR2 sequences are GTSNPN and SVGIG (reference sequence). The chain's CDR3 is CAWNFWSTNTGELFF. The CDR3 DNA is TGTGCCTGGAATTTTTGGAGTACGAACACCGGGGAGCTGTTTTTT.

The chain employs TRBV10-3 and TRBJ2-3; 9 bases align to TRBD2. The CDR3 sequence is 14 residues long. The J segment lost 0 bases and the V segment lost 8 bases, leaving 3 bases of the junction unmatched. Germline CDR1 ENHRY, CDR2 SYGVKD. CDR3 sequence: CAIGRGGSTDTQYF. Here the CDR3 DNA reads TGTGCCATCGGGCGGGGGGGGAGCACAGATACGCAGTATTTT.

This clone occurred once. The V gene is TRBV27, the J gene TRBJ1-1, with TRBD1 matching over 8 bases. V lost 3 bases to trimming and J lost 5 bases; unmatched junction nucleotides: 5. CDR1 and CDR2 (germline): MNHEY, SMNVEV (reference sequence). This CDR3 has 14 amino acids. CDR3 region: CASSFQGARTEAFF. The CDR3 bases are TGTGCCAGCAGTTTTCAGGGGGCGCGGACTGAAGCTTTCTTT.

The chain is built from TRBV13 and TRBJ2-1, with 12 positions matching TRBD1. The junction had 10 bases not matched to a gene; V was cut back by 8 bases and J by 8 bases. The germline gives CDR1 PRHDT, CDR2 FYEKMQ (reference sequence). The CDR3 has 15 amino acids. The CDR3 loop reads CASLNRDRGLDEQFF. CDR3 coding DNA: TGTGCCAGCCTCAACCGGGACAGGGGGCTCGATGAGCAGTTCTTC.